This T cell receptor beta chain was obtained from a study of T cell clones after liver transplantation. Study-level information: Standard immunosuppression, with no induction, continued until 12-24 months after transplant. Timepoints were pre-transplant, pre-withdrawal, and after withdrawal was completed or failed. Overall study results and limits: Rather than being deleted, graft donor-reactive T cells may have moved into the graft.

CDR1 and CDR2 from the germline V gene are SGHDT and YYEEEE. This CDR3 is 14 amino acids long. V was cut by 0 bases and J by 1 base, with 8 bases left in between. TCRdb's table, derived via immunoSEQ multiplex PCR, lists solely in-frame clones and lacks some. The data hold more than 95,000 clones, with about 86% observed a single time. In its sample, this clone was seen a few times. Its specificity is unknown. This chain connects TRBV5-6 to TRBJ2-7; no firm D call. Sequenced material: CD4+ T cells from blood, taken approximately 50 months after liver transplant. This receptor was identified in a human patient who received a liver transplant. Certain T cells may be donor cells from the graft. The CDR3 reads CASSLGFPSYEQYF. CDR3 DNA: TGTGCCAGCAGCTTGGGGTTCCCTTCCTACGAGCAGTACTTC.